What follows are 25 T cell receptor beta chains derived from one specimen sequenced in a study of siplizumab effects on memory and regulatory T cells (dated by TCRdb to the late 2010s). The method was the immunoSEQ multiplex PCR assay. The table was pulled from immuneACCESS by TCRdb, which kept in-frame rearrangements only. Such tables lose some clones; where checked, under half of the loss comes from unresolved V genes, and the rest has no known cause. The sample table holds over 70,000 clones, of which 80% to 90% were seen once. Clones ranked in the top ten supply over 12% of the sample. The material sequenced was CD4+ T cells sorted from blood. The receptors were sampled from a human donor in good health.

This chain links TRBV19 with TRBJ2-1; D gene uncertain. Germline CDR1 reads LNHDA; CDR2 reads SQIVND (reference sequence). CDR3 length: 16 residues. The ends were cut back, 1 base at V and 0 bases at J, with 10 bases in the middle. CDR3 in amino acids: CASSIGWPSSYNEQFF. CDR3 nucleotides: TGTGCCAGTAGTATAGGCTGGCCAAGCTCCTACAATGAGCAGTTCTTC.

This clone was observed once. V and J are TRBV20-1 and TRBJ1-2, with D possibly being TRBD1 (5 bases). This CDR3 region has 11 residues. Germline V gene sequence: CDR1 DFQATT, CDR2 SNEGSKA (reference sequence). V dropped 5 bases and J dropped 8 bases, with 12 bases sitting between them. CDR3 residues: CSAGTAGGYTF. CDR3 nucleotide sequence: TGCAGTGCTGGGACCGCCGGAGGCTACACCTTC.

The chain is built from TRBV7-2 and TRBJ2-2, with D hard to call. CDR3 length: 14 amino acids. Per germline, CDR1 SGHTA and CDR2 FQGNSA. The V and J ends lost 4 bases and 6 bases respectively, with 12 bases between them. The CDR3 DNA sequence: TGTGCCAGCAGCTCCAATAGCCCCTCCGGGGAGCTGTTTTTT. Protein product: CASSSNSPSGELFF.

The gene calls are TRBV29-1 and TRBJ2-1, with D perhaps matching TRBD1 (5 bases). The CDR3 covers 15 residues. V lost 2 bases to trimming and J lost 2 bases, with 13 bases between them. From germline, CDR1 is SQVTM and CDR2 ANQGSEA. The CDR3 is CSVEMGQVTYNEQFF. The CDR3 DNA follows: TGCAGCGTTGAAATGGGGCAGGTCACCTACAATGAGCAGTTCTTC.

This clone has a single count. The chain employs TRBV6-5 and TRBJ1-4; a possible D gene is TRBD1 (5 bases). The CDR3 is made up of 14 amino acids. The germline gives CDR1 MNHEY, CDR2 SVGAGI. V gave up 6 bases and J gave up 0 bases, with 8 bases separating them. The CDR3 protein is CASRRGPTNEKLFF. As DNA, the CDR3 is TGTGCCAGCAGGAGGGGACCAACTAATGAAAAACTGTTTTTT.

This rearrangement joins TRBV4-3 to TRBJ2-2; TRBD2 aligns across 7 bases. The ends lost 0 bases at V and 6 bases at J; junction bases unmatched: 7. Germline lookup yields CDR1 LGHNA and CDR2 YSLEER. CDR3 size: 16 residues. The CDR3 DNA is TGCGCCAGCAGCCAAGATACCGGGGAGGGCGCCGGGGAGCTGTTTTTT. Its protein is CASSQDTGEGAGELFF.

V and J are TRBV28 and TRBJ1-3, with TRBD1 matching 8 bases. CDR1 MDHEN and CDR2 SYDVKM come from the germline V gene. The CDR3 runs to 16 residues. The V segment lost 3 bases and the J segment 1 base; nucleotides outside the gene matches: 5. CDR3 DNA sequence: TGTGCCAGCAGTTTCACCGGGACAGGATCTGGAAACACCATATATTTT. This gives the protein CASSFTGTGSGNTIYF.

The rearrangement uses TRBV30 and TRBJ2-7; 7 bases map to TRBD1. The germline V gene encodes CDR1 GTSNPN and CDR2 SVGIG (reference sequence). The CDR3 has 13 amino acids. After removal of 4 bases from V and 4 bases from J, the junction contained 7 bases not matched to a gene. CDR3 nucleotide sequence: TGTGCCTGGAAAAGGGACAGCTCTTACGAGCAGTACTTC. Protein sequence: CAWKRDSSYEQYF.

The chain has TRBV5-1 and TRBJ2-7, with 7 bases lining up with TRBD1. CDR1 and CDR2 (germline): SGHRS, YFSETQ. V trimming: 4 bases; J trimming: 2 bases; junction bases outside the gene matches: 6. The CDR3 length is 14 residues. CDR3 sequence: CASSRQGETYEQYF. CDR3 nucleotide sequence: TGCGCCAGCAGCCGACAGGGTGAAACCTACGAGCAGTACTTC.

This clone was found once. The rearrangement joins TRBV5-1 to TRBJ1-4, with 7 bases identical to TRBD1. CDR1 and CDR2 from the germline V gene are SGHRS and YFSETQ. CDR3 length: 15 amino acids. With 1 base clipped from V and 6 bases from J, the junction kept 6 bases outside the gene matches. The CDR3 sequence is CASSLYPGTDEKLFF. CDR3 bases: TGCGCCAGCAGCTTGTATCCGGGGACAGATGAAAAACTGTTTTTT. Full variable domain (missing parts from reference TRBV5-1 and TRBJ1-4): KAGVTQTPRYLIKTRGQQVTLSCSPISGHRSVSWYQQTPGQGLQFLFEYFSETQRNKGNFPGRFSGRQFSNSRSEMNVSTLELGDSALYLCASSLYPGTDEKLFFGSGTQLSVL.

The chain has TRBV30 and TRBJ2-3; D not resolved. Trimming removed 2 bases from V and 8 bases from J, with 11 bases in between. This CDR3 contains 12 residues. The germline gives CDR1 GTSNPN, CDR2 SVGIG (reference sequence). The CDR3 DNA follows: TGTGCCTGGAGTCCGACTCGAAGTACGCAGTATTTT. Its translation: CAWSPTRSTQYF.

This chain connects TRBV5-1 to TRBJ2-3, with a possible D match to TRBD2 (9 bases). Germline-derived CDR1 and CDR2 are SGHRS and YFSETQ. The CDR3 contains 16 residues. With 2 bases removed from V and 2 bases from J, the gap between germline ends came to 15 bases. The CDR3: CASSFGQGLATDTQYF. CDR3 in DNA: TGCGCCAGCAGCTTCGGACAGGGACTAGCCACAGATACGCAGTATTTT.

This sequence joins TRBV7-2 and TRBJ2-4, with 10 bases aligning to TRBD1. Germline CDR1 SGHTA, CDR2 FQGNSA. After removal of 1 base from V and 0 bases from J, the junction contained 0 bases not matched to a gene. The CDR3 is 16 residues long. For the CDR3, the DNA is TGTGCCAGCAGCTTAGGGACAGGGGGAGCCAAAAACATTCAGTACTTC. It yields the protein CASSLGTGGAKNIQYF. Full variable domain (missing parts from reference TRBV7-2 and TRBJ2-4): GAGVSQSPSNKVTEKGKDVELRCDPISGHTALYWYRQSLGQGLEFLIYFQGNSAPDKSGLPSDRFSAERTGGSVSTLTIQRTQQEDSAVYLCASSLGTGGAKNIQYFGAGTRLSVL.

The V gene is TRBV6-5, the J gene TRBJ2-5; the D gene could be TRBD1 or TRBD2 (5 bases each). V was clipped by 5 bases and J by 2 bases, with 15 bases between them. CDR3 length: 15 residues. The germline V gene has CDR1 MNHEY and CDR2 SVGAGI. CDR3 in DNA: TGTGCCAGCAGTCGAGGGGCCCGGACGCAAGAGACCCAGTACTTC. This sequence encodes CASSRGARTQETQYF.

The chain joins TRBV9 to TRBJ2-7; D remains ambiguous. The ends were cut back, 4 bases at V and 6 bases at J, with 17 bases in the middle. The CDR3 extends over 14 amino acids. Germline V gene lookup returns CDR1 SGDLS and CDR2 YYNGEE. The CDR3 here is CASSPEVGKTEQYF. DNA of the CDR3: TGTGCCAGCAGCCCCGAAGTGGGTAAAACCGAGCAGTACTTC.

This sequence joins TRBV18 and TRBJ2-7; D ambiguous. V lost 6 bases to trimming and J lost 5 bases, with 23 bases between them. Germline V lookup: CDR1 KGHSH, CDR2 LQKENI. The CDR3 covers 16 residues. The CDR3 DNA follows: TGTGCCAGCTCCCTTGTCTTTAAGGGTGATAGCAACGAGCAGTACTTC. It yields the protein CASSLVFKGDSNEQYF.

A note on this clone: At the DNA level, this CDR3 is encoded by other sequences in the same sample as well. The J gene is TRBJ1-2, the V gene TRBV6-5, with a tentative D call TRBD1 (6 bases). CDR3 length: 13 amino acids. Germline CDR1 reads MNHEY; CDR2 reads SVGAGI. V lost 5 bases to trimming and J lost 2 bases, with 9 bases between them. The CDR3 bases are TGTGCCAGCAGTGCTCAGGGGAACTATGGCTACACCTTC. It codes for CASSAQGNYGYTF.

Remarks on this clone: The sample contains more than one DNA sequence encoding this CDR3. This chain uses TRBV4-1 with TRBJ2-7, with 12 bases aligning to TRBD2. This CDR3 spans 16 amino acids. Germline V gives CDR1 MGHRA, CDR2 YSYEKL. V shed 1 base and J 2 bases; nucleotides not matched to a gene: 3. The CDR3 DNA is TGCGCCAGCAGCCAAGGAGCTAGCGGGAGGGCCTACGAGCAGTACTTC. Translating it yields CASSQGASGRAYEQYF.

The chain uses TRBV6-6 and TRBJ1-5, with 7 bases matching TRBD1. This CDR3 is 16 amino acids long. CDR1 and CDR2 from the germline V gene are MNHNY and SVGAGI (reference sequence). With V trimmed by 6 bases and J by 0 bases, 8 bases remained unmatched. In nucleotides, the CDR3 is TGTGCCAGCAGACCTAGCGGGACAGATAGCAATCAGCCCCAGCATTTT. This encodes CASRPSGTDSNQPQHF.

The rearrangement uses TRBV9 and TRBJ1-3; perhaps TRBD1 as D (5 bases). Per the germline V gene, CDR1 is SGDLS and CDR2 is YYNGEE. V dropped 0 bases and J dropped 2 bases, with 15 bases sitting between them. There are 17 residues in the CDR3. This CDR3 reads CASSVATAGFTGNTIYF. The DNA of the CDR3 is TGTGCCAGCAGCGTAGCTACCGCAGGGTTTACTGGAAACACCATATATTTT.

The chain employs TRBV5-1 and TRBJ1-5; D gene unclear. Germline V gives CDR1 SGHRS, CDR2 YFSETQ. Trimming removed 0 bases at V and 2 bases at J, with 9 bases between. The CDR3 runs to 15 residues. The CDR3 reads CASSLVAGGNQPQHF. CDR3 bases: TGCGCCAGCAGCTTGGTTGCCGGGGGCAATCAGCCCCAGCATTTT.

The gene calls are TRBV11-3 and TRBJ2-2; 10 bases are shared with TRBD2. Per germline, CDR1 SGHNT and CDR2 YENEEA. V was clipped by 4 bases and J by 3 bases; unmatched bases: 2. The CDR3 length is 15 residues. CDR3 region: CASSSGTSDTGELFF. Written as DNA, the CDR3 is TGTGCCAGCAGCTCCGGGACTAGCGACACCGGGGAGCTGTTTTTT.

This rearrangement joins TRBV30 to TRBJ1-2; TRBD1 is a possible D gene (5 bases). CDR1 and CDR2 (germline): GTSNPN, SVGIG (reference sequence). V was clipped by 3 bases and J by 3 bases, with 8 bases between them. The CDR3 extends over 12 amino acids. The CDR3, as DNA: TGTGCCTGGAGAACAGGAGACTATGGCTACACCTTC. Residues: CAWRTGDYGYTF.

This chain connects TRBV28 to TRBJ2-5; 14 bases map to TRBD2. The CDR3 spans 17 residues. From germline, CDR1 is MDHEN and CDR2 SYDVKM. J gave up 1 base and V 4 bases, and 5 bases lay outside the gene matches. The CDR3 reads CASSSRTSGRIQETQYF. The CDR3 coding sequence is TGTGCCAGCAGTTCAAGGACTAGCGGGAGGATCCAAGAGACCCAGTACTTC.

In DNA form, the CDR3 reads TGTGCCAGCAGCCCGTTTGGCCTCAAGGATGAGCAGTTCTTC. Encoded protein: CASSPFGLKDEQFF. The chain employs TRBV7-9 and TRBJ2-1; the D is unclear. CDR1 and CDR2 (germline): SEHNR, FQNEAQ (reference sequence). Between the trimmed V and J ends, which lost 5 bases and 8 bases, there was a span of 16 bases. The CDR3 is 14 residues long. The full variable domain, with the rest looked up from reference TRBV7-9 and TRBJ2-1, is DTGVSQNPRHKITKRGQNVTFRCDPISEHNRLYWYRQTLGQGPEFLTYFQNEAQLEKSRLLSDRFSAERPKGSFSTLEIQRTEQGDSAMYLCASSPFGLKDEQFFGPGTRLTVL.